This T cell receptor (beta chain) was identified in a study of T-cell reconstitution after alpha-beta-depleted transplantation in children. Overall study findings and caveats: For some patients, TCRbeta diversity was high at day 60 because of recipient T cells and thymic progenitors that survived. Reports say that about two months after transplant, the alpha-beta T cells came out of several hundred graft clones that had expanded. When one year had passed after transplant, most T-cell counts and diversity came from newly produced T cells.

Comment on this clonotype: Its specificity is not known.

TCRbeta library construction was performed incorporating unique molecular identifiers. TCRdb reprocessed the PCR reads with MiXCR, giving one entry per CDR3 protein. The sample lists about 980,000 distinct CDR3 sequences, roughly 31% seen once, with over 25% in the top ten. The sample consisted of PBMCs, mostly from graft donor cells, taken 360 days after TCRalphabeta/CD19-depleted stem cell transplant. The TCR originated in a boy under three years old who had a stem cell transplant for SCID, so the T cells may come from the graft donor.

The CDR3 reads CASSLEWGEGSPLHF. CDR3 sequence (DNA): TGCGCCAGCAGCTTGGAATGGGGAGAGGGGTCACCCCTCCACTTT. The chain has TRBV5-1 and TRBJ1-6; tentative D call: TRBD1 (5 bases). CDR3 length equals 15 residues. The V gene's germline CDR1 is SGHRS and CDR2 YFSETQ. Trimming left V 0 bases short and J 10 bases short, with 14 bases between.